This TCR beta chain derives from a study of blood T cell repertoires in COVID-19. Across the whole study: COVID-19 samples, acute and convalescent, were from the United States, Italy and Spain. T cells, B-cell-depleted T cells, or PBMCs supplied cDNA or gDNA.

Clones were read by immunoSEQ multiplex PCR, and TCRdb kept only the in-frame ones, dropping some. Among about 230,000 clones listed, around 83% were seen once. Germline lookup yields CDR1 SGHRS and CDR2 YFSETQ. Trimming removed 4 bases from V and 0 bases from J, with 7 bases in between. The CDR3 runs to 13 residues. The sequenced sample consisted of peripheral blood. The TCR was taken from a woman between 50 and 59 years old with acute or convalescent COVID-19. The chain has TRBV5-1 and TRBJ1-1, with D unclear. The CDR3 loop is CASSPFLNTEAFF. The CDR3 DNA reads as TGCGCCAGCAGCCCATTTTTGAACACTGAAGCTTTCTTT.